The entry below gives a single T cell receptor beta chain sequence along with its context. Clones were read by immunoSEQ multiplex PCR, and TCRdb kept only the in-frame ones, dropping some. The sample includes around 160,000 clones, 88% of them seen just once. The sample is drawn from a study of blood T cell repertoires in COVID-19. V gave up 5 bases and J gave up 4 bases; unmatched junction bases: 8. The CDR3 spans 15 residues. Per germline, CDR1 SEHNR and CDR2 FQNEAQ (reference sequence). The sample was peripheral blood. The J gene is TRBJ2-1, the V gene TRBV7-9; 7 bases align to TRBD1. This receptor was identified in a human donor in a cohort sampled during active COVID-19. CDR3 bases: TGTGCCAGCAGCGATTGGGACAGCAGATACAATGAGCAGTTCTTC. Amino acid sequence: CASSDWDSRYNEQFF.